Each of the 4 T cell receptor beta chains below was sequenced from the same sample in a study of cytomegalovirus exposure and HLA in healthy donors. A multiplex PCR was run with 60 Vbeta primers and 13 Jbeta primers. Method: immunoSEQ multiplex PCR; TCRdb's copy keeps in-frame clones and lacks some. The sample consists of just under 95,000 clones, 65% to 85% of them appearing once. The sample taken for sequencing was PBMCs. The receptor source for this set is a girl aged 2 to 9 in good health and CMV-seropositive.

This clone was seen more than once but under ten times. The chain has TRBV19 and TRBJ1-2; possibly TRBD1 for D (5 bases). The CDR3 totals 13 residues. CDR1 LNHDA and CDR2 SQIVND come from the germline V gene (reference sequence). The ends were cut back, 8 bases at V and 5 bases at J, with 15 bases in the middle. The CDR3 is CASGGGAMYGYTF. The CDR3 DNA reads TGTGCCAGTGGGGGAGGGGCCATGTATGGCTACACCTTC.

The chain joins TRBV6-1 to TRBJ1-3; D may be TRBD1 (5 bases). This CDR3 is 17 amino acids long. V lost 3 bases and J lost 0, with 15 bases in between. CDR1 is MNHNS and CDR2 is SASEGT in the germline V gene. CDR3 coding DNA: TGTGCCAGCAGTGATCGGGCAGGGCCGAGCTCTGGAAACACCATATATTTT. It encodes CASSDRAGPSSGNTIYF.

This rearrangement joins TRBV10-1 to TRBJ2-2; 12 bases fit TRBD2. CDR1 and CDR2 from the germline V gene are WNHNN and SYGVQD (reference sequence). The CDR3 spans 19 residues. The V and J ends lost 0 bases and 4 bases, in that order; junction bases with no gene match: 9. The CDR3 DNA follows: TGCGCCAGCAGTGAGTCGAGAGTGGGACTAGCGGGCGGCACCGGGGAGCTGTTTTTT. It yields the protein CASSESRVGLAGGTGELFF.

The rearrangement uses TRBV27 and TRBJ1-2, with D unresolved. The CDR3 is made up of 13 amino acids. Germline loops: CDR1 MNHEY, CDR2 SMNVEV (reference sequence). V lost 2 bases and J 7 bases, leaving 11 bases between the germline ends. This CDR3 reads CASSLSLLGGYTF. The DNA of the CDR3 is TGTGCCAGCAGTTTAAGTCTTCTCGGTGGCTACACCTTC.